Listed here are 20 T cell receptor beta chains from one sample, sequenced in a study of PD-1 blockade in classical Hodgkin lymphoma. Relapse after autologous stem cell transplantation occurred in every patient, and brentuximab vedotin exposure varied. Produced via immunoSEQ multiplex PCR; TCRdb's table is partial and in-frame only. The table includes approximately 150,000 clones, approximately 72% detected once. This specimen was peripheral blood mononuclear cells (PBMCs), taken before the second cycle of nivolumab. The receptor source for this set is a human donor with classical Hodgkin lymphoma.

Note on this clone: A far larger clone differs by one base, so this is likely a read error. V gene TRBV6-1 combines with J gene TRBJ1-1; no reliable D call. The germline V gene encodes CDR1 MNHNS and CDR2 SASEGT. The V end lost 3 bases, the J end lost 5 bases, and 4 bases lay between the germline ends. This CDR3 comprises 11 residues. The CDR3 bases are TGTGCCAGCAGTGAGAGAACTGAAGCTTTCTTT. Residues: CASSERTEAFF.

The chain recombines TRBV10-3 with TRBJ1-5, with 7 bases identical to TRBD1. V was clipped by 5 bases and J by 2 bases; unmatched bases: 0. CDR3 length equals 13 residues. CDR1 and CDR2 from the germline V gene are ENHRY and SYGVKD. The CDR3 region is CAISTGGNQPQHF. The DNA of the CDR3 is TGTGCCATCAGTACAGGGGGCAATCAGCCCCAGCATTTT.

The rearrangement joins TRBV10-3 to TRBJ2-3; TRBD1 aligns across 8 bases. Per germline, CDR1 ENHRY and CDR2 SYGVKD. With V trimmed by 8 bases and J by 6 bases, 13 bases remained unmatched. The CDR3 is made up of 15 amino acids. The CDR3 region has the DNA TGTGCCATCCATGGAGGGCAGGGGGCAATGGATACGCAGTATTTT. As protein: CAIHGGQGAMDTQYF.

V is TRBV9 and J is TRBJ2-1, with 11 positions matching TRBD2. Germline V lookup: CDR1 SGDLS, CDR2 YYNGEE. Trimming at V came to 3 bases and at J to 4 bases, leaving 3 bases not matched to a gene. The CDR3 is 15 residues long. CDR3 DNA: TGTGCCAGCAGCGAGGGACTAGCGGATTACAATGAGCAGTTCTTC. As protein: CASSEGLADYNEQFF.

CDR3 sequence: CSVVQGEEKLFF. The CDR3, as DNA: TGCAGCGTTGTCCAGGGAGAAGAAAAACTGTTTTTT. V gene TRBV29-1 combines with J gene TRBJ1-4; D may be TRBD1 (5 bases). Trimming pared 4 bases from V and 8 bases from J, leaving 11 bases between. Germline loops: CDR1 SQVTM, CDR2 ANQGSEA. The CDR3 extends over 12 amino acids.

This sequence joins TRBV10-3 and TRBJ2-7; 9 bases map to TRBD1. The CDR3 length is 13 residues. Germline V gene lookup returns CDR1 ENHRY and CDR2 SYGVKD. With V trimmed by 5 bases and J by 5 bases, 4 bases remained unmatched. Here the CDR3 DNA reads TGTGCCATCAGTCTGGGACAGGGAGACGAGCAGTACTTC. Amino acid sequence: CAISLGQGDEQYF.

The J gene is TRBJ2-7, the V gene TRBV28; D not certain. Between the trimmed V and J ends, which lost 3 bases and 4 bases, there was a span of 13 bases. CDR3 length: 14 residues. The germline gives CDR1 MDHEN, CDR2 SYDVKM. The chain's CDR3 is CASSLRSLGYEQYF. As DNA, the CDR3 is TGTGCCAGCAGTTTGAGGTCCCTTGGGTACGAGCAGTACTTC. Full variable domain (rest looked up from reference TRBV28 and TRBJ2-7): DVKVTQSSRYLVKRTGEKVFLECVQDMDHENMFWYRQDPGLGLRLIYFSYDVKMKEKGDIPEGYSVSREKKERFSLILESASTNQTSMYLCASSLRSLGYEQYFGPGTRLTVT.

This chain links TRBV28 with TRBJ2-5; tentative D call: TRBD1 (6 bases). The CDR3 length is 16 residues. Germline V lookup: CDR1 MDHEN, CDR2 SYDVKM. V was shortened by 1 base and J by 1 base, with 13 bases between the two germline ends. As DNA, the CDR3 is TGTGCCAGCAGTTTATCAGGGGACCCGTCCCAAGAGACCCAGTACTTC. It specifies CASSLSGDPSQETQYF. The variable domain in full, with the rest retrieved from reference TRBV28 and TRBJ2-5, is DVKVTQSSRYLVKRTGEKVFLECVQDMDHENMFWYRQDPGLGLRLIYFSYDVKMKEKGDIPEGYSVSREKKERFSLILESASTNQTSMYLCASSLSGDPSQETQYFGPGTRLLVL.

The rearrangement links TRBV6-6 to TRBJ2-5; 11 nucleotides line up with TRBD1. The trim removed 6 bases at V and 4 bases at J, leaving 7 bases unmatched. This CDR3 is built from 15 residues. The V gene's germline CDR1 is MNHNY and CDR2 SVGAGI (reference sequence). The chain's CDR3 is CASRKGTGGRETQYF. CDR3 in DNA: TGTGCCAGCAGGAAGGGGACAGGGGGGCGAGAGACCCAGTACTTC.

The rearrangement uses TRBV19 and TRBJ2-3, with D possibly being TRBD2 (5 bases). In germline, CDR1 is LNHDA, CDR2 SQIVND (reference sequence). This CDR3 contains 16 residues. Deletions cut 0 bases from V and 1 base from J, with 11 bases between. The CDR3 DNA reads as TGTGCCAGTAGTATAGAAGCGGTCTCAGGCACAGATACGCAGTATTTT. It specifies CASSIEAVSGTDTQYF. Supplemented by reference TRBV19 and TRBJ2-3, the full variable domain reads DGGITQSPKYLFRKEGQNVTLSCEQNLNHDAMYWYRQDPGQGLRLIYYSQIVNDFQKGDIAEGYSVSREKKESFPLTVTSAQKNPTAFYLCASSIEAVSGTDTQYFGPGTRLTVL.

The rearrangement uses TRBV9 and TRBJ1-5; D call uncertain. Germline V gene sequence: CDR1 SGDLS, CDR2 YYNGEE. The CDR3 covers 15 residues. V was shortened by 3 bases and J by 0 bases, with 10 bases between the two germline ends. The CDR3 region has the DNA TGTGCCAGCAGCGCATCGGGCGATAGCAATCAGCCCCAGCATTTT. This codes for CASSASGDSNQPQHF. The full variable domain, in which reference TRBV9 and TRBJ1-5 provide the parts outside the CDR3, is DSGVTQTPKHLITATGQRVTLRCSPRSGDLSVYWYQQSLDQGLQFLIQYYNGEERAKGNILERFSAQQFPDLHSELNLSSLELGDSALYFCASSASGDSNQPQHFGDGTRLSIL.

The sample holds one count of this clone. The genes are TRBV5-1 and TRBJ1-1; D remains ambiguous. There are 16 residues in the CDR3. V was cut by 2 bases and J by 1 base, with 15 bases left in between. Germline V gene sequence: CDR1 SGHRS, CDR2 YFSETQ. CDR3 DNA: TGCGCCAGCAGCTTAAGGCAGTCAGGCACGAACACTGAAGCTTTCTTT. This codes for CASSLRQSGTNTEAFF.

The chain uses TRBV28 and TRBJ2-7; D may correspond to TRBD1 or TRBD2 (6 bases each). Germline assignment: CDR1 MDHEN and CDR2 SYDVKM. V lost 6 bases and J lost 4, with 16 bases in between. This CDR3 is 14 amino acids long. The DNA for the CDR3 is TGTGCCAGCAGACTCGTGGGGGGCAGGTACGAGCAGTACTTC. It translates to CASRLVGGRYEQYF.

V usage is TRBV6-5 and J usage is TRBJ1-6; 9 positions agree with TRBD1. This CDR3 has 14 residues. Germline-derived CDR1 and CDR2 are MNHEY and SVGAGI. Unmatched junction bases numbered 4, after V lost 4 bases and J lost 9 bases. CDR3 loop: CASSLGTGPSPLHF. Written as DNA, the CDR3 is TGTGCCAGCAGTTTGGGGACAGGGCCTTCACCCCTCCACTTT.

The DNA of the CDR3 is TGTGCCAGCAGTACCGGGACAGGGGTTTCACCCCTCCACTTT. Translated: CASSTGTGVSPLHF. The gene calls are TRBV6-6 and TRBJ1-6, with 10 nucleotides matching TRBD1. The CDR3 has 14 amino acids. V trimming: 5 bases; J trimming: 9 bases; junction bases outside the gene matches: 4. Germline values: CDR1 MNHNY, CDR2 SVGAGI (reference sequence).

This chain connects TRBV29-1 to TRBJ2-7; possible D gene TRBD2, 7 bases. The V gene's germline CDR1 is SQVTM and CDR2 ANQGSEA. This CDR3 comprises 13 residues. Trimming stripped 6 bases from V and 3 bases from J, with 15 bases between. CDR3: CSVSGGALYEQYF. In DNA form, the CDR3 reads TGCAGCGTATCGGGGGGCGCACTCTACGAGCAGTACTTC.

The J gene is TRBJ1-5, the V gene TRBV9, with D tentatively TRBD1 (5 bases). The CDR3 length is 15 residues. In germline, CDR1 is SGDLS, CDR2 YYNGEE. Trimming stripped 4 bases from V and 0 bases from J, with 11 bases between. The CDR3 sequence: CASSPGRNSNQPQHF. Written as DNA, the CDR3 is TGTGCCAGCAGCCCGGGACGGAATAGCAATCAGCCCCAGCATTTT.

V gene TRBV28 combines with J gene TRBJ2-5; tentatively, D is TRBD1 or TRBD2 (5 bases each). CDR1 and CDR2 from the germline V gene are MDHEN and SYDVKM. The CDR3 extends over 16 amino acids. The V gene lost 1 base and the J gene lost 7 bases, with 19 bases spanning the gap. The CDR3 reads CASSLYSGLGAGTQYF. In nucleotides, the CDR3 is TGTGCCAGCAGTTTATACTCGGGGCTAGGGGCTGGGACCCAGTACTTC.

This clone was recorded a few times. This chain uses TRBV6-5 with TRBJ1-1, with 7 bases that match TRBD1. Germline V gene lookup returns CDR1 MNHEY and CDR2 SVGAGI. V lost 7 bases and J lost 2; bases outside the gene matches: 7. The CDR3 has 14 residues. The CDR3 region is CASKEGQANTEAFF. The CDR3 nucleotides are TGTGCCAGCAAGGAAGGACAGGCAAACACTGAAGCTTTCTTT.

The chain has TRBV6-5 and TRBJ2-7; weak D call: TRBD1 (5 bases). The CDR3 has 12 amino acids. V gave up 5 bases and J gave up 3 bases, with 8 bases separating them. Per the germline V gene, CDR1 is MNHEY and CDR2 is SVGAGI. CDR3 amino acids: CASSRTGYEQYF. The DNA for the CDR3 is TGTGCCAGCAGTCGTACAGGCTACGAGCAGTACTTC.